These 3 T cell receptor beta chains originate from one sample sequenced in a study of PD-L1 blockade in urothelial cancer. This table comes from immunoSEQ multiplex PCR, and its TCRdb copy is limited to in-frame clones, with some not included. The sample holds 100,000 to 150,000 clones, approximately 85% seen once. Time point defined: peripheral blood 6 weeks after treatment start. The sample consisted of PBMCs, taken around atezolizumab (anti-PD-L1) treatment. These TCRs come from a man aged 50 to 60 with urothelial cancer.

This clone was counted a single time. The chain has TRBV5-4 and TRBJ2-1, with 12 bases lining up with TRBD1. The CDR3 length is 16 residues. V lost 3 bases and J lost 1; bases outside the gene matches: 2. Germline CDR1 reads SGHNT; CDR2 reads YYREEE (reference sequence). For the CDR3, the DNA is TGTGCCAGCAGCTGGGGACAGGGGGCTTCCTACAATGAGCAGTTCTTC. Amino acid sequence: CASSWGQGASYNEQFF.

The chain links TRBV5-1 to TRBJ2-3; TRBD1 might be the D (6 bases). Germline V gives CDR1 SGHRS, CDR2 YFSETQ. V was clipped by 4 bases and J by 3 bases, with 15 bases between them. The CDR3 has 15 amino acids. DNA for the CDR3: TGCGCCAGCAGCCGCATAAGAACAGGGACAGATACGCAGTATTTT. Translating gives CASSRIRTGTDTQYF.

This clone occurred a few times. The V gene is TRBV6-4, the J gene TRBJ2-7; D gene ambiguous. Trimming shortened V by 0 bases and J by 3 bases, and 9 bases separated the two germline ends. Germline V gene data show CDR1 as MRHNA and CDR2 as SNTAGT. This CDR3 region has 14 residues. CDR3 region: CASSDSCGSYEQYF. The CDR3 nucleotides read TGTGCCAGCAGTGACTCATGCGGCAGCTACGAGCAGTACTTC.